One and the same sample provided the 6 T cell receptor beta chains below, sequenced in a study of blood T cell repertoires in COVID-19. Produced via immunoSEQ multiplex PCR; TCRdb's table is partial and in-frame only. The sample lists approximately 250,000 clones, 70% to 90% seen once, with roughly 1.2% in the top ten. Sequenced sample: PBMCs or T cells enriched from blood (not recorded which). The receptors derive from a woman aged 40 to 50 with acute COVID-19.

CDR3 coding DNA: TGTGCCACCAGCAGCACACGGAACGAGGTTGAAGCTTTCTTT. It encodes CATSSTRNEVEAFF. The V call is TRBV15, the J call TRBJ1-1; D unclear. The length of the CDR3 is 14 residues. CDR1 LNHNV and CDR2 YYDKDF come from the germline V gene (reference sequence). Deletions cut 3 bases from V and 7 bases from J, with 15 bases between. The full variable domain, its missing parts supplied by reference TRBV15 and TRBJ1-1, is DAMVIQNPRYQVTQFGKPVTLSCSQTLNHNVMYWYQQKSSQAPKLLFHYYDKDFNNEADTPDNFQSRRPNTSFCFLDIRSPGLGDTAMYLCATSSTRNEVEAFFGQGTRLTVV.

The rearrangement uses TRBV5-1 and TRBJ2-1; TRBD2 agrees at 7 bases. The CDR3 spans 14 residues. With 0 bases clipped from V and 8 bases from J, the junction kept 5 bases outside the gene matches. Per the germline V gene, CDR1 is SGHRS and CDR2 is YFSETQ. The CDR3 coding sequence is TGCGCCAGCAGCTTGGCCTTAGCGGGCTATGAGCAGTTCTTC. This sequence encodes CASSLALAGYEQFF. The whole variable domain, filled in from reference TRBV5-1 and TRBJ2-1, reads KAGVTQTPRYLIKTRGQQVTLSCSPISGHRSVSWYQQTPGQGLQFLFEYFSETQRNKGNFPGRFSGRQFSNSRSEMNVSTLELGDSALYLCASSLALAGYEQFFGPGTRLTVL.

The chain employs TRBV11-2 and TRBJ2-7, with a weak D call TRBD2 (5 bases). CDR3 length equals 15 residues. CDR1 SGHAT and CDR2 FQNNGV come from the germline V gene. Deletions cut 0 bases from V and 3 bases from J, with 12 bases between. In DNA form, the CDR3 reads TGTGCCAGCAGCTTAGATCAGGTCCGGGACTACGAGCAGTACTTC. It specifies CASSLDQVRDYEQYF.

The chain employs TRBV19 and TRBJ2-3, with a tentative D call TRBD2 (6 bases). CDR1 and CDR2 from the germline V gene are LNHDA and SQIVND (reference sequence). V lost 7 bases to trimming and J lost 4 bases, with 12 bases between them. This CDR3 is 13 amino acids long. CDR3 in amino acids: CASIGGIPDTQYF. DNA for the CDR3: TGTGCCAGTATTGGCGGGATCCCAGATACGCAGTATTTT.

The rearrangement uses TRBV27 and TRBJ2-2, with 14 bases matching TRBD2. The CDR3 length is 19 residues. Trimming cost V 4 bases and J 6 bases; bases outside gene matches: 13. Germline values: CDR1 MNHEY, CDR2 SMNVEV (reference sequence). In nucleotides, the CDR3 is TGTGCCAGCAGTTCCGGACTAGCGGGAGGACCGCCGAGGGCCGGGGAGCTGTTTTTT. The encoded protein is CASSSGLAGGPPRAGELFF.

The CDR3 loop reads CASSLGGRTEAFF. CDR3 nucleotides: TGTGCCAGCAGCTTGGGAGGGAGGACTGAAGCTTTCTTT. This chain uses TRBV9 with TRBJ1-1; D is ambiguous. The CDR3 totals 13 residues. Germline V gene lookup returns CDR1 SGDLS and CDR2 YYNGEE. With 4 bases removed from V and 5 bases from J, the gap between germline ends came to 12 bases.